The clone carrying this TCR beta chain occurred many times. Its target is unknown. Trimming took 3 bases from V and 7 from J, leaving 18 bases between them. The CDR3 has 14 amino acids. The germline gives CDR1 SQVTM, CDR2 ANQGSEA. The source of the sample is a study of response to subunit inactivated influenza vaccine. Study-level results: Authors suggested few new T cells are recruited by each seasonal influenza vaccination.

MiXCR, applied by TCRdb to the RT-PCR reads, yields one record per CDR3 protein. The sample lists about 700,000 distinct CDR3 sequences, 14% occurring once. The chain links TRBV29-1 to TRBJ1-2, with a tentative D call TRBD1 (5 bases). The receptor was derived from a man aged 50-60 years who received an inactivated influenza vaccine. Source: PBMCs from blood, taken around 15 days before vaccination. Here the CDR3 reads CSVDSGLVVFGYTF. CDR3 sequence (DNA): TGCAGCGTTGACTCAGGGTTGGTGGTATTTGGCTACACCTTC.